One sample yielded the 5 T cell receptor beta chains listed below, sequenced in a study of response to subunit inactivated influenza vaccine. TCRdb analysed the RT-PCR reads with MiXCR anew, one entry per CDR3 protein. The sample has hundreds of thousands of distinct CDR3 sequences, less than 20% seen once; the top ten hold approximately 10%. The specimen was PBMCs from blood, collected more than 4 days after vaccination. All receptors derive from a man aged 45 to 65 who received an inactivated influenza vaccine.

This clonotype was seen a few times. This chain links TRBV20-1 with TRBJ2-1; 8 bases match TRBD2. CDR1 is DFQATT, CDR2 SNEGSKA, per germline (reference sequence). Trimming removed 0 bases from V and 2 bases from J; junction bases left unmatched: 6. The CDR3 extends over 16 amino acids. CDR3 residues: CSARDLAGLAYNEQFF. The CDR3, as DNA: TGCAGTGCTAGAGATTTAGCGGGACTAGCCTACAATGAGCAGTTCTTC.

This chain uses TRBV25-1 with TRBJ1-1; D ambiguous. V was trimmed by 8 bases and J by 4 bases, leaving 14 bases between them. Per the germline V gene, CDR1 is MGHDK and CDR2 is SYGVNS. This CDR3 region has 13 residues. CDR3 region: CASSSRPGTEAFF. CDR3 coding DNA: TGTGCCAGCTCAAGCAGGCCTGGCACTGAAGCTTTCTTT.

The chain employs TRBV5-1 and TRBJ2-5, with 7 bases aligning to TRBD1. Germline V gives CDR1 SGHRS, CDR2 YFSETQ. J gave up 0 bases and V 0 bases, and 5 bases lay outside the gene matches. The CDR3 length is 16 residues. In nucleotides, the CDR3 is TGCGCCAGCAGCTTGGAAGGGGGCCGGTACCAAGAGACCCAGTACTTC. Translated: CASSLEGGRYQETQYF.

This clonotype was observed a handful of times. The chain links TRBV20-1 to TRBJ1-5, with TRBD1 matching over 7 bases. Germline lookup yields CDR1 DFQATT and CDR2 SNEGSKA (reference sequence). The CDR3 has 15 amino acids. The junction had 4 bases not matched to a gene; V was cut back by 2 bases and J by 0 bases. This chain's CDR3 is CSARRTGYSNQPQHF. The CDR3 DNA reads TGCAGTGCTAGAAGGACAGGCTATAGCAATCAGCCCCAGCATTTT.

This chain uses TRBV12-3 or TRBV12-4 with TRBJ1-1; 8 bases agree with TRBD1. The V segment lost 7 bases and the J segment 7 bases; nucleotides outside the gene matches: 8. The CDR3 runs to 13 residues. This CDR3 is CASNRQGRGEAFF. The CDR3 DNA sequence: TGTGCCAGCAACCGACAGGGGCGGGGTGAAGCTTTCTTT.